This T cell receptor (beta chain) was sequenced in a study of blood T cell repertoires in COVID-19. Overall study: COVID-19 samples from acute and convalescent phases originated in the United States, Italy and Spain. PBMCs, B-cell-depleted T cells, or T cells provided the cDNA or gDNA that made up the material.

In the study's own analysis: Amplified reference gene primers provided the basis for estimating nucleated cell counts. This table comes from immunoSEQ multiplex PCR, and its TCRdb copy is limited to in-frame clones, with some not included. V, J and clone size are taken as reported in that table, and D and trimming were inferred from the DNA itself. Here the sample spans some 360,000 clones, 89% being singletons. Seattle patients were enrolled during active infection and followed longitudinally. The CDR3 runs 14 residues. Germline loops: CDR1 LNHDA, CDR2 SQIVND (reference sequence). V was clipped by 6 bases and J by 9 bases; unmatched bases: 7.

This sequence originates from a woman in her sixties or seventies with COVID-19, enrolled during active disease. The sample consisted of peripheral blood. V and J are TRBV19 and TRBJ1-6; TRBD1 aligns across 8 bases. CDR3 sequence: CASSRGQVGSPLHF. For the CDR3, the DNA is TGTGCCAGTAGCCGGGGACAGGTTGGTTCACCCCTCCACTTT.